This TCR beta chain derives from a study of T cell changes during pregnancy in multiple sclerosis. TCRdb's copy holds only in-frame clones and misses some; the assay was immunoSEQ multiplex PCR. The data show 95,000 to 100,000 clones, about 91% seen once. Germline CDR1 is SGHKS and CDR2 is YYEKEE (reference sequence). The ends were cut back, 1 base at V and 6 bases at J, with 13 bases in the middle. The CDR3 length is 14 residues. V and J are TRBV5-5 and TRBJ2-5; possible D gene TRBD2, 5 bases. This clonotype was sampled from a female donor with multiple sclerosis, enrolled in a pregnancy study. The sample consisted of peripheral blood, taken in the second trimester of pregnancy. The CDR3 loop is CASSLLEGGQTQYF. CDR3 DNA: TGTGCCAGCAGCTTGTTAGAGGGCGGGCAGACCCAGTACTTC.